Listed below are T cell receptor beta chains from one sample, sequenced in a study of PD-L1 blockade in urothelial cancer. The data were produced by immunoSEQ multiplex PCR, yet TCRdb's version contains in-frame clones alone and is incomplete. The data contain under 150,000 clones, 75% to 90% of them singletons. The sequencing used PBMCs, collected around atezolizumab (anti-PD-L1) treatment. All receptors come from a man between 60 and 70 years old with urothelial cancer. CDR3s leave out the opening cysteine and the closing phenylalanine or tryptophan. A D gene is named only where the DNA matches it firmly.

j_call d_call v_call cdr3_aa
TRBJ2-7 TRBD2 TRBV18 ASSPGLAGDEQY
TRBJ2-3 TRBD2 TRBV6-6 ASRSGAVDTQY
TRBJ2-7 TRBD1 TRBV27 ASSPFYPRRTGFYEQY
TRBJ2-3 . TRBV15 ATSRDRDTQY
TRBJ2-2 . TRBV7-9 ASSPGTSFTGELF
TRBJ2-3 TRBD2 TRBV11-2 ASSLGVAGGTDTQY
TRBJ2-7 . TRBV9 ASSVRAWGGEQY
TRBJ1-5 . TRBV18 ASSPYSTNQPQH
TRBJ2-3 . TRBV20-1 SPDSTDTQY
TRBJ2-7 . TRBV4-2 ASSQDKASGAYEQY
TRBJ2-3 TRBD2 TRBV5-6 ASSLRTSGNPDTQY
TRBJ2-7 . TRBV5-8 ASSPVRDTRLPYEQY
TRBJ1-1 . TRBV4-3 ASSQEVWRNTEAF
TRBJ1-6 TRBD1 TRBV2 ASSAGTGNSPLH
TRBJ1-1 TRBD1 TRBV4-1 ASSQGWRGQRGTEAF
TRBJ1-2 TRBD1 TRBV7-9 ASKDRASDYGYT
TRBJ2-2 TRBD2 TRBV5-4 ASSLDLAGGRNTGELF